One and the same sample provided the 23 T cell receptor beta chains below, sequenced in a study of T cells in Graves' hyperthyroidism and ophthalmopathy. Amplification of TCR beta CDR3 regions was performed using RNA transcripts as template. Initially, a first-round RT-PCR of the TCR CDR3 employed the HTBI primer set. MiXCR, run by TCRdb on the multiplex PCR reads, gives a single entry per CDR3 protein. The table has 300,000 or so distinct CDR3 sequences, over 15% seen once. Sequencing used blood. These receptors all come from a woman aged 45-59 years with Graves' hyperthyroidism.

This clonotype was picked up many times. The J gene is TRBJ2-1, the V gene TRBV3-1; 10 nucleotides align to TRBD2. This CDR3 contains 16 residues. The J segment lost 4 bases and the V segment lost 4 bases, leaving 7 bases of the junction unmatched. CDR1 is LGHDT and CDR2 is YNNKEL in the germline V gene (reference sequence). CDR3 coding DNA: TGTGCCAGCAGCCGGGGGCCAGCGGGGGGGTACAATGAGCAGTTCTTC. Its protein product is CASSRGPAGGYNEQFF.

This clonotype was recorded many times. The chain combines TRBV3-1 with TRBJ1-3; D not resolved. Between the trimmed V and J ends, which lost 0 bases and 4 bases, there was a span of 10 bases. CDR1 is LGHDT, CDR2 YNNKEL, per germline (reference sequence). The CDR3 covers 15 residues. In DNA, the CDR3 is TGTGCCAGCAGCCAAGATGAGACTTCGGGAAACACCATATATTTT. It codes for CASSQDETSGNTIYF.

In its sample, this clonotype was seen many times. V usage is TRBV2 and J usage is TRBJ2-3; D may match TRBD1 or TRBD2 (5 bases each). The V gene's germline CDR1 is SNHLY and CDR2 FYNNEI. Between the trimmed V and J ends, which lost 2 bases and 3 bases, there was a span of 12 bases. CDR3 length: 15 amino acids. The CDR3 DNA is TGTGCCAGCAGTGAACAGGGCGGGCAGACAGATACGCAGTATTTT. Its translation is CASSEQGGQTDTQYF.

This clonotype occurred many times. The V gene is TRBV11-2, the J gene TRBJ2-1; a possible D gene is TRBD2 (5 bases). The CDR3 has 12 amino acids. Trimming took 0 bases from V and 10 from J, leaving 7 bases between them. Germline CDR1 and CDR2: SGHAT and FQNNGV. Here the CDR3 reads CASSLDSGEQFF. DNA for the CDR3: TGTGCCAGCAGCTTAGATTCGGGGGAGCAGTTCTTC.

The V gene is TRBV5-1, the J gene TRBJ2-3; possible D gene TRBD1, 6 bases. V shed 0 bases and J shed 4 bases, with 24 bases lying between them. From germline, CDR1 is SGHRS and CDR2 YFSETQ. There are 19 residues in the CDR3. CDR3 sequence reads: CASSLAGYFSAGDADTQYF. CDR3 coding DNA: TGCGCCAGCAGCTTGGCCGGTTATTTCTCGGCAGGGGATGCAGATACGCAGTATTTT.

The rearrangement joins TRBV2 to TRBJ1-2; D gene ambiguous. V shed 4 bases and J shed 8 bases, with 14 bases lying between them. The CDR3 contains 13 residues. Germline V gene sequence: CDR1 SNHLY, CDR2 FYNNEI. The CDR3 DNA reads as TGTGCCAGCAGTGCAATGAGGGCGCTGGGCTACACCTTC. Residues: CASSAMRALGYTF.

This clonotype turned up a few times. V gene TRBV12-3 or TRBV12-4 combines with J gene TRBJ2-1; tentative D call: TRBD2 (6 bases). The CDR3 totals 13 residues. V was cut by 7 bases and J by 9 bases, with 16 bases left in between. The CDR3 DNA is TGTGCCAGCACCGACCGCGGGATAGCTGAGCAGTTCTTC. This sequence encodes CASTDRGIAEQFF.

This clonotype was picked up many times. V gene TRBV20-1 combines with J gene TRBJ1-1; D is uncertain. V lost 0 bases, J lost 0 bases, and 11 bases lay in between. This CDR3 is built from 15 residues. The V gene's germline CDR1 is DFQATT and CDR2 SNEGSKA (reference sequence). For the CDR3, the DNA is TGCAGTGCTAGAGATAGCCAGGACCTGAACACTGAAGCTTTCTTT. Its protein product is CSARDSQDLNTEAFF.

This clonotype appeared many times. V is TRBV15 and J is TRBJ1-1; tentatively, D is TRBD1 (6 bases). Deletions cut 1 base from V and 3 bases from J, with 9 bases between. CDR1 and CDR2 from the germline V gene are LNHNV and YYDKDF (reference sequence). The CDR3 has 14 amino acids. The CDR3 protein is CATSRVQGYTEAFF. Here the CDR3 DNA reads TGTGCCACCAGCAGAGTACAGGGATACACTGAAGCTTTCTTT.

The V call is TRBV7-9, the J call TRBJ2-1, with 7 bases identical to TRBD2. Germline values: CDR1 SEHNR, CDR2 FQNEAQ (reference sequence). The CDR3 contains 16 residues. J was trimmed by 7 bases and V by 4 bases; bases with no gene match: 13. The CDR3 region is CASSSDINGRWNEQFF. The DNA of the CDR3 is TGTGCCAGCAGCTCCGACATTAACGGGAGGTGGAATGAGCAGTTCTTC. The full variable domain, rest sourced from reference TRBV7-9 and TRBJ2-1, is DTGVSQNPRHKITKRGQNVTFRCDPISEHNRLYWYRQTLGQGPEFLTYFQNEAQLEKSRLLSDRFSAERPKGSFSTLEIQRTEQGDSAMYLCASSSDINGRWNEQFFGPGTRLTVL.

Many counts were recorded for this clonotype. This chain links TRBV5-1 with TRBJ2-1, with 10 nucleotides matching TRBD1. Trimming took 1 base from V and 8 from J; bases not matched to a gene: 18. The CDR3 is made up of 19 amino acids. The germline CDR1 and CDR2 sequences are SGHRS and YFSETQ. The CDR3 is CASSLLSQDRGGLGDEQFF. In DNA, the CDR3 is TGCGCCAGCAGCTTGTTGAGTCAGGACAGGGGGGGGCTTGGGGATGAGCAGTTCTTC.

The genes are TRBV13 and TRBJ1-1, with 8 bases fitting TRBD1. The CDR3 contains 16 residues. J gave up 1 base and V 2 bases, and 6 bases lay outside the gene matches. Germline lookup yields CDR1 PRHDT and CDR2 FYEKMQ (reference sequence). The CDR3: CASSLRAGGRNTEAFF. For the CDR3, the DNA is TGTGCCAGCAGCTTACGGGCAGGGGGCAGGAACACTGAAGCTTTCTTT. The full variable domain, with the rest looked up from reference TRBV13 and TRBJ1-1, is AAGVIQSPRHLIKEKRETATLKCYPIPRHDTVYWYQQGPGQDPQFLISFYEKMQSDKGSIPDRFSAQQFSDYHSELNMSSLELGDSALYFCASSLRAGGRNTEAFFGQGTRLTVV.

CDR3 nucleotide sequence: TGTGCCAGCAGCCTTGAGACGACAGACCCCTATGGCTACACCTTC. Its protein product is CASSLETTDPYGYTF. The chain has TRBV5-6 and TRBJ1-2, with TRBD1 as a possible D gene (5 bases). This CDR3 has 15 residues. Trimming left V 4 bases short and J 4 bases short, with 17 bases between. Germline V CDR1 and CDR2: SGHDT, YYEEEE.

This clonotype was seen many times. The rearrangement uses TRBV6-1 and TRBJ2-1; D possibly uses TRBD1 or TRBD2 (5 bases each). The CDR3 is 16 residues long. Germline V gives CDR1 MNHNS, CDR2 SASEGT. V gave up 0 bases and J gave up 4 bases, with 13 bases separating them. This chain's CDR3 is CASSEASGTVYNEQFF. CDR3 DNA sequence: TGTGCCAGCAGTGAAGCTTCCGGGACGGTTTACAATGAGCAGTTCTTC.

The chain carries TRBV19 and TRBJ2-7, with D perhaps TRBD2 (5 bases). CDR1 and CDR2 (germline): LNHDA, SQIVND (reference sequence). The CDR3 extends over 14 amino acids. Deletions cut 6 bases from V and 5 bases from J, with 17 bases between. The CDR3 coding sequence is TGTGCCAGTAGGAAGAGCGGTGCCGCCAACGAGCAGTACTTC. Amino acids: CASRKSGAANEQYF.

This chain uses TRBV4-2 with TRBJ1-1, with D tentatively TRBD1 (6 bases). V gave up 0 bases and J gave up 1 base, with 15 bases separating them. CDR1 and CDR2 from the germline V gene are LGHNA and YNFKEQ. The CDR3 has 17 amino acids. As DNA, the CDR3 is TGTGCCAGCAGCCAAGATTCGGCAGGGGCGGAGAACACTGAAGCTTTCTTT. Residues: CASSQDSAGAENTEAFF.

This chain connects TRBV2 to TRBJ2-5, with 7 bases fitting TRBD2. Germline V gene sequence: CDR1 SNHLY, CDR2 FYNNEI. The CDR3 runs to 12 residues. Trimming at V came to 8 bases and at J to 5 bases, leaving 5 bases not matched to a gene. The CDR3 sequence: CASALAVETQYF. The CDR3 DNA is TGTGCCAGCGCCCTAGCGGTCGAGACCCAGTACTTC.

This clonotype was counted ten times or more. The chain employs TRBV6-1 and TRBJ1-2; the D gene is possibly TRBD1 (6 bases). The CDR3 consists of 15 residues. Looked up from germline, CDR1 is MNHNS and CDR2 is SASEGT. V was shortened by 5 bases and J by 4 bases, with 17 bases between the two germline ends. DNA of the CDR3: TGTGCCAGCAGTCCCTTTCCGGGGGCTTTCTATGGCTACACCTTC. Its protein is CASSPFPGAFYGYTF.

The CDR3 nucleotides read TGCGCCAGCAGCCCCCGCCTACCCTACAATGAGCAGTTCTTC. Residues: CASSPRLPYNEQFF. This sequence joins TRBV4-1 and TRBJ2-1; D not certain. This CDR3 is built from 14 residues. The V gene lost 4 bases and the J gene lost 2 bases, with 9 bases spanning the gap. Germline CDR1 reads MGHRA; CDR2 reads YSYEKL.

V usage is TRBV20-1 and J usage is TRBJ2-3, with 11 bases fitting TRBD1. With 6 bases clipped from V and 4 bases from J, the junction kept 6 bases outside the gene matches. Germline-derived CDR1 and CDR2 are DFQATT and SNEGSKA (reference sequence). The CDR3 covers 14 residues. The CDR3 reads CSALGQGAADTQYF. Here the CDR3 DNA reads TGCAGTGCCCTTGGACAGGGGGCTGCAGATACGCAGTATTTT.

The CDR3 coding sequence is TGCAGTGCTAGTGATCCCACTAGCGGGGAATTCTACGAGCAGTACTTC. Residues: CSASDPTSGEFYEQYF. V is TRBV20-1 and J is TRBJ2-7, with 10 bases identical to TRBD2. The ends lost 3 bases at V and 3 bases at J; junction bases unmatched: 11. The CDR3 is 16 amino acids. Germline values: CDR1 DFQATT, CDR2 SNEGSKA (reference sequence).

This clonotype was seen repeatedly, ten times or more. V and J are TRBV18 and TRBJ1-1; D may be TRBD1 (6 bases). Looked up from germline, CDR1 is KGHSH and CDR2 is LQKENI. There are 13 residues in the CDR3. V was pared by 2 bases and J by 3 bases, with 7 bases between. The CDR3 DNA follows: TGTGCCAGCTCACCAGCAGGGGACACTGAAGCTTTCTTT. Encoded protein: CASSPAGDTEAFF.

This chain uses TRBV6-1 with TRBJ1-2; perhaps TRBD1 as D (5 bases). Germline V lookup: CDR1 MNHNS, CDR2 SASEGT. The CDR3 length is 14 residues. V lost 5 bases and J 0 bases, leaving 10 bases between the germline ends. The CDR3 sequence is CASSRDGPNYGYTF. The CDR3 DNA sequence: TGTGCCAGCAGTAGGGACGGTCCTAACTATGGCTACACCTTC.